This T cell receptor beta chain originates from a study of blood T cells in healthy people across ages. Then a second PCR, running roughly 7 to 11 cycles, was carried out with a sample-barcoded 5' primer and a J-beta primer mix. TCRdb called the 5' RACE reads again in MiXCR, with one record for every CDR3 protein. Of about 2 million distinct CDR3 sequences detected, 49% appear once; the ten largest clones hold 2.1%. This clonotype originated in a woman in her forties in good health. Material: blood.

The chain's CDR3 is CASSLNGGGSGYTF. The CDR3 nucleotides are TGTGCCAGCAGCTTGAACGGTGGGGGGTCTGGCTACACCTTC. The chain joins TRBV5-6 to TRBJ1-2; a possible D gene is TRBD1 (5 bases). The V and J ends lost 1 base and 7 bases respectively, with 14 bases between them. The CDR3 totals 14 residues. Germline V gene data show CDR1 as SGHDT and CDR2 as YYEEEE.